The clone carrying this TCR beta chain was found a few times. The antigen is unknown. Per the germline V gene, CDR1 is GTSNPN and CDR2 is SVGIG (reference sequence). This CDR3 has 15 amino acids. V trimming: 3 bases; J trimming: 10 bases; junction bases outside the gene matches: 9. Primers for the PCR totalled 60 Vbeta and 13 Jbeta. This table comes from immunoSEQ multiplex PCR, and its TCRdb copy is limited to in-frame clones, with some not included. This sample yields roughly 180,000 clones, of which about 9.4% are seen a single time; about 1.2% belongs to the top ten. The record originates from a study of cytomegalovirus exposure and HLA in healthy donors. Overall study results and limits: Reported performance of the classifier showed diagnosis of cytomegalovirus status with high specificity and sensitivity. Across donors, most TCRs were seen rarely, yet some public ones were widespread.

Sequenced sample: PBMCs. The TCR comes from a woman aged 30 to 39 in good health and CMV-seropositive. The chain couples TRBV30 to TRBJ2-1, with 13 bases matching TRBD2. This CDR3 is CAWSNGLAGVREQFF. Here the CDR3 DNA reads TGTGCCTGGAGCAATGGACTAGCGGGAGTAAGGGAGCAGTTCTTC.